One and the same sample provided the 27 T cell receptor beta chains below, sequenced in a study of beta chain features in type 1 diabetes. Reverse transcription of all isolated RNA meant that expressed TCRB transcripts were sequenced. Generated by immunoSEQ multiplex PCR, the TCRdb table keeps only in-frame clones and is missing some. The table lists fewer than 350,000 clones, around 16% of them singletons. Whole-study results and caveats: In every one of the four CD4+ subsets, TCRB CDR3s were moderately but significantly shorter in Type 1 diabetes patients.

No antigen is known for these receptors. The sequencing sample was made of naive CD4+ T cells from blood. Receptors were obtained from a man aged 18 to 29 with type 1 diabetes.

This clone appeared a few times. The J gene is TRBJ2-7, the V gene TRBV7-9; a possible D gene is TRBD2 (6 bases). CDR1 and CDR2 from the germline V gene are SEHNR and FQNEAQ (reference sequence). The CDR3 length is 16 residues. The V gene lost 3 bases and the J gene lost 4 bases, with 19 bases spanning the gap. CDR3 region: CASSFGMAGRWYEQYF. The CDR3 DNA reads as TGTGCCAGCAGCTTTGGTATGGCAGGGAGGTGGTACGAGCAGTACTTC.

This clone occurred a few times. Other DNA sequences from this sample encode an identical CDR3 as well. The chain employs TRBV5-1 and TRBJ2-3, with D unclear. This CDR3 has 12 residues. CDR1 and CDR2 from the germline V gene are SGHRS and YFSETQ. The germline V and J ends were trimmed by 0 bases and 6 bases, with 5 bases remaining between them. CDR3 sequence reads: CASSLAGDTQYF. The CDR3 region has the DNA TGCGCCAGCAGCTTGGCCGGGGATACGCAGTATTTT.

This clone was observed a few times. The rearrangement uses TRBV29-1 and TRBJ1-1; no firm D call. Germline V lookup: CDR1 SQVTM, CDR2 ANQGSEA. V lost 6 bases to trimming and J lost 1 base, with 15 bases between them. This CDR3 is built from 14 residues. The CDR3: CSVSQRQANTEAFF. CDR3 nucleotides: TGCAGCGTCAGCCAAAGGCAGGCGAACACTGAAGCTTTCTTT.

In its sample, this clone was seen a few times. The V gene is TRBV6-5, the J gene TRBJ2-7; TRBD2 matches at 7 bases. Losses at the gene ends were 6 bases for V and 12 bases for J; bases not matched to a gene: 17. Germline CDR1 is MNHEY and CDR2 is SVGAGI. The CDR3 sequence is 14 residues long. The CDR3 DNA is TGTGCCAGCAGCTCGGCGGAGCGGGGAGGGTTGGCGTACTTC. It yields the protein CASSSAERGGLAYF.

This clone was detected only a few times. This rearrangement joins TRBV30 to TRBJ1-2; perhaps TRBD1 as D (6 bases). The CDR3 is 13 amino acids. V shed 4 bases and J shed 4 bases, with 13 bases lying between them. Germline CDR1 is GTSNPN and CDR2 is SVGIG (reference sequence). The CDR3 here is CAWNLQGSYGYTF. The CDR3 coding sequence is TGTGCCTGGAACTTACAGGGAAGCTATGGCTACACCTTC.

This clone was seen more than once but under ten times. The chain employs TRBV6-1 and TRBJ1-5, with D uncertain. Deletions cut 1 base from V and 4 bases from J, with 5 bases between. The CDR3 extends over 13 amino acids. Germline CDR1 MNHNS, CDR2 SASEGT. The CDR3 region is CASSEGRNQPQHF. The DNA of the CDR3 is TGTGCCAGCAGTGAAGGGAGGAATCAGCCCCAGCATTTT.

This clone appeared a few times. In nucleotides, the CDR3 is TGCAGCGTTGAAGGGCGGGACAGGTACGAGCAGTACTTC. Amino acids: CSVEGRDRYEQYF. The chain is built from TRBV29-1 and TRBJ2-7; TRBD1 matches 8 bases. With 1 base clipped from V and 4 bases from J, the junction kept 3 bases outside the gene matches. This CDR3 is built from 13 residues. Germline-derived CDR1 and CDR2 are SQVTM and ANQGSEA.

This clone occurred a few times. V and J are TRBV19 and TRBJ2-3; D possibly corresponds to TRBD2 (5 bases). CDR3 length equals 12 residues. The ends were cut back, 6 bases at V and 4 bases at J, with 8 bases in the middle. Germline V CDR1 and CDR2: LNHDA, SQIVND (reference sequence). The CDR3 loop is CASRARADTQYF. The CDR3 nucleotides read TGTGCCAGTAGAGCGAGGGCAGATACGCAGTATTTT.

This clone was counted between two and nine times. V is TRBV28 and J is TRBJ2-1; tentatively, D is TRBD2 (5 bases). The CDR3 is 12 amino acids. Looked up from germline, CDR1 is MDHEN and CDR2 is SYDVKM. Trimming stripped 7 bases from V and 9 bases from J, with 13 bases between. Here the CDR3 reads CASTFPGGEQFF. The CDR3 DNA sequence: TGTGCCAGCACCTTTCCCGGAGGTGAGCAGTTCTTC.

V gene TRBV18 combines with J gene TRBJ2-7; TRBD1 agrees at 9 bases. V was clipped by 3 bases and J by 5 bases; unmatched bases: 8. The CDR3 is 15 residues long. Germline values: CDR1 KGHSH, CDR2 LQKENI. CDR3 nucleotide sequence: TGTGCCAGCTCACCGATCAGACAGGGGGGGGACGAGCAGTACTTC. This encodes CASSPIRQGGDEQYF.

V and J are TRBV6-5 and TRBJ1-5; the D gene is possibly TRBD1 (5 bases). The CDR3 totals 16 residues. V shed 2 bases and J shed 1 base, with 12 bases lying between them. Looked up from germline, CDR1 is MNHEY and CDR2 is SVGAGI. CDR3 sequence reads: CASSYIQGGSNQPQHF. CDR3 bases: TGTGCCAGCAGTTACATCCAGGGAGGCAGCAATCAGCCCCAGCATTTT.

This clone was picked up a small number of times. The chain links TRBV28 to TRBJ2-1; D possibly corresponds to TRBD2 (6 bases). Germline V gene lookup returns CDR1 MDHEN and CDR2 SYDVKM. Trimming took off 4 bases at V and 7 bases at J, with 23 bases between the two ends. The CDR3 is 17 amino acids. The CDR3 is CASSYPPLGRRGNEQFF. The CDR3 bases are TGTGCCAGCAGTTACCCCCCTCTGGGGAGGAGGGGAAATGAGCAGTTCTTC.

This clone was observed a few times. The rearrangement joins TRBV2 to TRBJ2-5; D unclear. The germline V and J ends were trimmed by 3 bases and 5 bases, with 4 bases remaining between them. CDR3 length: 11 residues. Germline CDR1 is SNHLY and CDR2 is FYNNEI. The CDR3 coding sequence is TGTGCCAGCAGTGATCGGGAGACCCAGTACTTC. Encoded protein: CASSDRETQYF.

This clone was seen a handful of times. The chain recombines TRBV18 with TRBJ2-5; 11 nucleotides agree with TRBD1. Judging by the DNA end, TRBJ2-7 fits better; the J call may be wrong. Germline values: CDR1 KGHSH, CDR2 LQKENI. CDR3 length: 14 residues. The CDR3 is CASSPRDRGYEQYF. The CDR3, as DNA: TGTGCCAGCTCACCACGGGACAGGGGGTACGAGCAGTACTTC.

CDR3 in DNA: TGTGCCAGCAGCTTTTCAGGGATGAACCAGCCCCAGCATTTT. Protein sequence: CASSFSGMNQPQHF. The chain combines TRBV11-2 with TRBJ1-5; weak D call: TRBD1 (5 bases). Germline V gene sequence: CDR1 SGHAT, CDR2 FQNNGV. Trimming cost V 3 bases and J 7 bases, with 13 bases left between them. The CDR3 spans 14 residues.

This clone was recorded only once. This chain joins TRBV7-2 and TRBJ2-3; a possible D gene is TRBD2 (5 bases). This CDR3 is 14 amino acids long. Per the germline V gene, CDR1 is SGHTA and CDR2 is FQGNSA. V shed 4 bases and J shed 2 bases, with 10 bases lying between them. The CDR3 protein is CASSYLANTDTQYF. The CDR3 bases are TGTGCCAGCAGCTACCTAGCCAACACAGATACGCAGTATTTT.

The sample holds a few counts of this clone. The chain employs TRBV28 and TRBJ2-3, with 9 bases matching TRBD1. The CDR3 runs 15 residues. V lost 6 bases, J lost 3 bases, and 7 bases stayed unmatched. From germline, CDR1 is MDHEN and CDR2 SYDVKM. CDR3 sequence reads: CASREQGARTDTQYF. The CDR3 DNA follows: TGTGCCAGCAGAGAACAGGGGGCAAGGACAGATACGCAGTATTTT.

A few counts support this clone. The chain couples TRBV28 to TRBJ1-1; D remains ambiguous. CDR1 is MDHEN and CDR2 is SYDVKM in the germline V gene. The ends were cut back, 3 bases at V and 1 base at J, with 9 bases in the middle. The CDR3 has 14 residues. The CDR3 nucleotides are TGTGCCAGCAGTTTCGCCACTCGGAACACTGAAGCTTTCTTT. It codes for CASSFATRNTEAFF. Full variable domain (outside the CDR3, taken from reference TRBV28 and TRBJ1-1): DVKVTQSSRYLVKRTGEKVFLECVQDMDHENMFWYRQDPGLGLRLIYFSYDVKMKEKGDIPEGYSVSREKKERFSLILESASTNQTSMYLCASSFATRNTEAFFGQGTRLTVV.

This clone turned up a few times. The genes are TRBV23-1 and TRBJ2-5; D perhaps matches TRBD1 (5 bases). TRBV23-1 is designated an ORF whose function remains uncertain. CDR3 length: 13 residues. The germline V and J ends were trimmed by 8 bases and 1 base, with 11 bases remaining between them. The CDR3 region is CASGKTGQETQYF. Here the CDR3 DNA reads TGCGCCAGCGGAAAAACAGGCCAAGAGACCCAGTACTTC.

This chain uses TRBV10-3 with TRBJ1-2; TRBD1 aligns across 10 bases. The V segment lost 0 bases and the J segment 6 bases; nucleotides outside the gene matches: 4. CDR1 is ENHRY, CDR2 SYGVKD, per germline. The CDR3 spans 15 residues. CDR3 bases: TGTGCCATCAGTGAGTCTCGACAGGGGGCGAATGGCTACACCTTC. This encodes CAISESRQGANGYTF.

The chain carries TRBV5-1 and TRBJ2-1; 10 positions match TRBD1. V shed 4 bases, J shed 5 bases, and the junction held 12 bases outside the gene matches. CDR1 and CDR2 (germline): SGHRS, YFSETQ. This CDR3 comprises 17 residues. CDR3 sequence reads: CASSPPPWDRGNNEQFF. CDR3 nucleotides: TGCGCCAGCAGCCCCCCCCCGTGGGACAGGGGCAACAATGAGCAGTTCTTC. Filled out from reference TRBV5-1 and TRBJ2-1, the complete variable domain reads KAGVTQTPRYLIKTRGQQVTLSCSPISGHRSVSWYQQTPGQGLQFLFEYFSETQRNKGNFPGRFSGRQFSNSRSEMNVSTLELGDSALYLCASSPPPWDRGNNEQFFGPGTRLTVL.

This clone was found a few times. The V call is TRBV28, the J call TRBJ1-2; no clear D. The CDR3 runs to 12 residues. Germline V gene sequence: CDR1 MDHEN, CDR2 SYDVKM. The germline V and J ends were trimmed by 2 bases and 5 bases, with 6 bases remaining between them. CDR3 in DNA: TGTGCCAGCAGTTTAGTCAGATATGGCTACACCTTC. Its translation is CASSLVRYGYTF.

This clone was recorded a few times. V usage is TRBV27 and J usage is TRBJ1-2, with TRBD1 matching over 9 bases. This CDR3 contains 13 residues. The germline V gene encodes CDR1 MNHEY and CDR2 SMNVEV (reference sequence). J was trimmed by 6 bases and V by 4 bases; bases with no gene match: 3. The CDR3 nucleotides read TGTGCCAGCAGTTGGGACAGGGAGAATGGCTACACCTTC. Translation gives CASSWDRENGYTF.

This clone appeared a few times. This chain's CDR3 is CAWIIRGLGNTEAFF. The CDR3 DNA follows: TGTGCCTGGATTATACGCGGACTCGGAAACACTGAAGCTTTCTTT. The rearrangement links TRBV30 to TRBJ1-1; D not certain. This CDR3 is built from 15 residues. The germline V and J ends were trimmed by 4 bases and 2 bases, with 17 bases remaining between them. Germline values: CDR1 GTSNPN, CDR2 SVGIG (reference sequence).

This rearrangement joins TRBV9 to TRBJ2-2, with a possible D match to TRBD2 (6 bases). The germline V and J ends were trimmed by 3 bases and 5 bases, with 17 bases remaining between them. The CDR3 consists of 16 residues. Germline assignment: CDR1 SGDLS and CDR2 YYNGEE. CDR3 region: CASSASFRSGTGELFF. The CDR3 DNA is TGTGCCAGCAGCGCCTCTTTTAGGAGCGGGACCGGGGAGCTGTTTTTT. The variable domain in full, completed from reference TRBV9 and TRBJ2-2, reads DSGVTQTPKHLITATGQRVTLRCSPRSGDLSVYWYQQSLDQGLQFLIQYYNGEERAKGNILERFSAQQFPDLHSELNLSSLELGDSALYFCASSASFRSGTGELFFGEGSRLTVL.

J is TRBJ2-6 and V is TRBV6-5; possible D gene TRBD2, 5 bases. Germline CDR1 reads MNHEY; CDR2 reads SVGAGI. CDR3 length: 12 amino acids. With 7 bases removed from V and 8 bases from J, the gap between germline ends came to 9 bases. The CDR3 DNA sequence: TGTGCCAGCACCAGAGGGACCAACGTCCTGACTTTC. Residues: CASTRGTNVLTF.

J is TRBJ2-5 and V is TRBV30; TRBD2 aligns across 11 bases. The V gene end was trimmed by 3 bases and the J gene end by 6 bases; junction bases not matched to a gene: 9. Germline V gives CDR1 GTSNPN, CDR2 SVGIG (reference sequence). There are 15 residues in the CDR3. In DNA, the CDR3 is TGTGCCTGGAGCTCTGGGGCTAGCGGGGGGAAGACCCAGTACTTC. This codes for CAWSSGASGGKTQYF.